This T cell receptor (beta chain) was profiled in a study of response to subunit inactivated influenza vaccine. Notes on the study in general: Every seasonal influenza vaccination brings in few new T cells, the authors suggested.

MiXCR, applied by TCRdb to the RT-PCR reads, yields one record per CDR3 protein. The sample yields about 540,000 distinct CDR3 sequences, around 15% seen once. The V end was cut by 3 bases, the J end by 6 bases, with 9 bases between. Germline V gene sequence: CDR1 KGHSH, CDR2 LQKENI. The CDR3 runs to 13 residues. The sample holds a few counts of this clonotype. Its antigen is still unknown. Source: PBMCs from blood, taken 12 days after vaccination. This TCR derives from a man in his forties or fifties who received an inactivated influenza vaccine. The chain joins TRBV18 to TRBJ2-1, with unresolved D. As DNA, the CDR3 is TGTGCCAGCTCACCTTTACTCGGCAATGAGCAGTTCTTC. Translated, it gives CASSPLLGNEQFF.